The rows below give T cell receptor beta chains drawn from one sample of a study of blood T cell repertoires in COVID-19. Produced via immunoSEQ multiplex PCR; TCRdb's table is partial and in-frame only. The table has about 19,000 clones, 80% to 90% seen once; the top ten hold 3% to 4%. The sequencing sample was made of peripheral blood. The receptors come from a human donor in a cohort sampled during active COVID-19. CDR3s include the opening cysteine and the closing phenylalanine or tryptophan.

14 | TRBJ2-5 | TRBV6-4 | CASSESSGSGTQYF
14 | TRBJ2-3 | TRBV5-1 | CASSSSTGTDTQYF
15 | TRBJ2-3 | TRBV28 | CASSNRDYYTDTQYF
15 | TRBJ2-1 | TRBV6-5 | CASRTGTSGLNEQFF
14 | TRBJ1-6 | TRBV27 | CASSDRGHNSPLHF
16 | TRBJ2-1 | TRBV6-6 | CASSSIGTADYNEQFF
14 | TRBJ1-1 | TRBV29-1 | CSVEGDRGNTEAFF
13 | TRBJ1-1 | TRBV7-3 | CASSRTVNTEAFF
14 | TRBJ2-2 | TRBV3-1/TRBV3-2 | CASSQGTNTGELFF
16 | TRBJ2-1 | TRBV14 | CASSLDRLAENNEQFF
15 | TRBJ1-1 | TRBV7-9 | CASSLLNTANTEAFF
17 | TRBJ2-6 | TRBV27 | CASSVGQGWSGANVLTF
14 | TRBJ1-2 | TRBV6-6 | CASSVAGTGSGYTF
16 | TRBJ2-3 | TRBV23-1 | CAYPPGGGMGADTQYF
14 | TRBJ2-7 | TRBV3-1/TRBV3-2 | CASSQAGGPYEQYF
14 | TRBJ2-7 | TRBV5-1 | CASYRDSSSYEQYF
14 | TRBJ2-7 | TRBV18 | CASSPRTGGYEQYF
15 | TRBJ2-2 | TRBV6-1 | CASSERRTNTGELFF